This paragraph reports one T cell receptor (beta chain). Authors' data handling: Reference gene primer amplification yielded estimated nucleated cell counts. Measured with immunoSEQ multiplex PCR; TCRdb has only the in-frame clones, and not every one. V and J calls and clone size are given by that table; D and trimming were obtained from the DNA. The sample has 200,000 to 300,000 clones; about nine tenths are singletons. The data stem from a study of blood T cell repertoires in COVID-19. Study background: Collection of acute and convalescent COVID-19 samples took place in the United States, Italy and Spain. Sample material is recorded as cDNA or gDNA derived from T cells, B-cell-depleted T cells, or PBMCs.

V lost 3 bases and J 1 base, leaving 9 bases between the germline ends. CDR1 MGHDK and CDR2 SYGVNS come from the germline V gene. This CDR3 has 14 amino acids. Seattle's enrolled individuals joined amid active infection and were then monitored longitudinally. V is TRBV25-1 and J is TRBJ1-1, with no clear D. This receptor was taken from a man aged 25-40 years with COVID-19, enrolled during active disease. Source material: peripheral blood. The CDR3 nucleotides read TGTGCCAGCAGTGACCCCGGGGAGAACACTGAAGCTTTCTTT. Amino acid sequence: CASSDPGENTEAFF.